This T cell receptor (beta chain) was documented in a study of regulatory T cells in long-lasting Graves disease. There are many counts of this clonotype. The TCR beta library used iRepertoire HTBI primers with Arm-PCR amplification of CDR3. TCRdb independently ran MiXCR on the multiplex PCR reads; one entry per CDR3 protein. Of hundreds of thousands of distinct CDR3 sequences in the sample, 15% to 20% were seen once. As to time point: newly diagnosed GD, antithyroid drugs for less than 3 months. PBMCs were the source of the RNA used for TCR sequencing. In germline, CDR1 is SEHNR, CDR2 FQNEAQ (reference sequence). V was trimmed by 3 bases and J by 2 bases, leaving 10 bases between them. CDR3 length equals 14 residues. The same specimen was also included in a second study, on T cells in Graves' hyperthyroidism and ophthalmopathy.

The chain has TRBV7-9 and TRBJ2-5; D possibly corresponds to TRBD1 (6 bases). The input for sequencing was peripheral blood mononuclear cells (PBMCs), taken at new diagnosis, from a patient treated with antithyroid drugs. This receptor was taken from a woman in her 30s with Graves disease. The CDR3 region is CASSLGQGQETQYF. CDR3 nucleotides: TGTGCCAGCAGCTTGGGGCAGGGGCAAGAGACCCAGTACTTC.